The 32 T cell receptor beta chains given below trace back to one sample, sequenced in a study of T cell changes during pregnancy in multiple sclerosis. TCRdb's copy holds only in-frame clones and misses some; the assay was immunoSEQ multiplex PCR. This sample has 55,000 or so clones; 92% occur once, and the top ten carry approximately 0.6%. Sequencing used CD4+ T cells from peripheral blood mononuclear cells, obtained after pregnancy. These receptors all come from a female donor with multiple sclerosis, enrolled in a pregnancy study.

This rearrangement joins TRBV4-2 to TRBJ1-4; D call uncertain. Germline CDR1 is LGHNA and CDR2 is YNFKEQ. V was cut by 0 bases and J by 5 bases, with 10 bases left in between. The CDR3 covers 15 residues. CDR3 DNA: TGTGCCAGCAGCCAAGACTCCTTGAGAAATGAAAAACTGTTTTTT. Its protein is CASSQDSLRNEKLFF.

The table lists this clone with a count of one. The chain uses TRBV11-3 and TRBJ2-2; tentatively, D is TRBD2 (7 bases). The CDR3 contains 16 residues. Germline V CDR1 and CDR2: SGHNT, YENEEA. Trimming removed 1 base from V and 4 bases from J, with 13 bases in between. The CDR3 is CASSLGRGHVTGELFF. The CDR3, as DNA: TGTGCCAGCAGCTTAGGGCGGGGGCATGTCACCGGGGAGCTGTTTTTT.

The rearrangement joins TRBV5-6 to TRBJ1-3; D perhaps matches TRBD1 (6 bases). The germline V gene has CDR1 SGHDT and CDR2 YYEEEE. The germline V and J ends were trimmed by 5 bases and 11 bases, with 14 bases remaining between them. This CDR3 spans 12 amino acids. CDR3 protein: CASSPRGGPIYF. The CDR3 DNA reads as TGTGCCAGCAGTCCGAGGGGGGGTCCCATATATTTT.

The CDR3 DNA sequence: TGTGCCAGCAGCTCATCCAGGGCGCGGGGATATGAGCAGTTCTTC. Amino acid sequence: CASSSSRARGYEQFF. The rearrangement joins TRBV5-4 to TRBJ2-1; D perhaps matches TRBD2 (6 bases). From germline, CDR1 is SGHNT and CDR2 YYREEE (reference sequence). Trimming stripped 3 bases from V and 8 bases from J, with 18 bases between. The CDR3 has 15 residues.

CDR3 DNA: TGTGCCAGCAGTGAAGGGGGGGTATTCACTGAAGCTTTCTTT. This encodes CASSEGGVFTEAFF. This chain uses TRBV6-1 with TRBJ1-1, with a tentative D call TRBD1 (5 bases). This CDR3 is built from 14 residues. CDR1 MNHNS and CDR2 SASEGT come from the germline V gene. V was cut by 1 base and J by 4 bases, with 10 bases left in between.

The CDR3 here is CASSLHGAGETQYF. Here the CDR3 DNA reads TGTGCCAGCAGCCTCCACGGCGCGGGAGAGACCCAGTACTTC. This rearrangement joins TRBV11-2 to TRBJ2-5, with a tentative D call TRBD2 (5 bases). The CDR3 consists of 14 residues. Deletions cut 5 bases from V and 4 bases from J, with 14 bases between. Per the germline V gene, CDR1 is SGHAT and CDR2 is FQNNGV.

The sample holds one count of this clone. The rearrangement joins TRBV6-6 to TRBJ1-1, with 11 bases fitting TRBD1. After removal of 5 bases from V and 6 bases from J, the junction contained 11 bases not matched to a gene. CDR1 is MNHNY, CDR2 SVGAGI, per germline (reference sequence). The CDR3 extends over 16 amino acids. As DNA, the CDR3 is TGTGCCAGCAGTAAGGCCTGGGGACAGGGGGTCCCTGAAGCTTTCTTT. Amino acid sequence: CASSKAWGQGVPEAFF.

The chain has TRBV5-1 and TRBJ2-3, with 14 bases matching TRBD2. Trimming took 0 bases from V and 7 from J; bases not matched to a gene: 4. The CDR3 length is 16 residues. CDR1 is SGHRS and CDR2 is YFSETQ in the germline V gene. As DNA, the CDR3 is TGCGCCAGCAGCTTGGCGGGGACTAGCGGGGGTTATACGCAGTATTTT. Its protein product is CASSLAGTSGGYTQYF.

The CDR3 loop is CASSSDGLRSPLHF. CDR3 sequence (DNA): TGTGCCAGCAGCTCCGACGGGTTACGATCACCCCTCCACTTT. V gene TRBV5-4 combines with J gene TRBJ1-6; the D is unclear. The germline V gene has CDR1 SGHNT and CDR2 YYREEE (reference sequence). Trimming shortened V by 3 bases and J by 10 bases, and 14 bases separated the two germline ends. The CDR3 covers 14 residues.

The chain joins TRBV7-3 to TRBJ1-2; D unresolved. The CDR3 length is 13 residues. CDR1 is SGHTA and CDR2 is FQGTGA in the germline V gene. Trimming pared 2 bases from V and 4 bases from J, leaving 8 bases between. CDR3 in DNA: TGTGCCAGCAGCTTATTGACATCCTATGGCTACACCTTC. Its translation: CASSLLTSYGYTF.

The J gene is TRBJ1-1, the V gene TRBV5-5; 7 bases align to TRBD1. The germline gives CDR1 SGHKS, CDR2 YYEKEE (reference sequence). This CDR3 is 16 amino acids long. V was pared by 4 bases and J by 0 bases, with 9 bases of the junction left unmatched. In DNA form, the CDR3 reads TGTGCCAGCAGCCCTCGACAGGGTTGGTTGAACACTGAAGCTTTCTTT. Residues: CASSPRQGWLNTEAFF.

The chain combines TRBV7-2 with TRBJ2-5; D may be TRBD2 (6 bases). Germline CDR1 reads SGHTA; CDR2 reads FQGNSA. Deletions cut 5 bases from V and 1 base from J, with 20 bases between. CDR3 size: 17 residues. In nucleotides, the CDR3 is TGTGCCAGCAGCCTCCGGCCGGGGACGGGGGTCCAAGAGACCCAGTACTTC. Translation gives CASSLRPGTGVQETQYF.

This chain connects TRBV7-2 to TRBJ2-1; no reliable D call. Germline assignment: CDR1 SGHTA and CDR2 FQGNSA. The CDR3 spans 13 residues. V was pared by 1 base and J by 6 bases, with 7 bases between. The CDR3 region is CASSLVRTNEQFF. The CDR3 DNA reads TGTGCCAGCAGCTTAGTCAGAACCAATGAGCAGTTCTTC. The variable domain in full, with the rest retrieved from reference TRBV7-2 and TRBJ2-1, is GAGVSQSPSNKVTEKGKDVELRCDPISGHTALYWYRQSLGQGLEFLIYFQGNSAPDKSGLPSDRFSAERTGGSVSTLTIQRTQQEDSAVYLCASSLVRTNEQFFGPGTRLTVL.

The rearrangement uses TRBV5-1 and TRBJ1-4, with unresolved D. V gave up 1 base and J gave up 8 bases, with 6 bases separating them. This CDR3 spans 12 amino acids. Germline CDR1 SGHRS, CDR2 YFSETQ. CDR3 in amino acids: CASSLNWEKLFF. The CDR3 bases are TGCGCCAGCAGCTTGAACTGGGAAAAACTGTTTTTT.

This clone was seen a single time. The V and J genes are TRBV9 and TRBJ1-4; D possibly corresponds to TRBD1 (6 bases). Germline values: CDR1 SGDLS, CDR2 YYNGEE. V lost 3 bases to trimming and J lost 2 bases, with 14 bases between them. The CDR3 loop spans 16 amino acids. CDR3 sequence reads: CASSGGQGATNEKLFF. The CDR3 region has the DNA TGTGCCAGCAGCGGGGGACAAGGTGCGACTAATGAAAAACTGTTTTTT.

V usage is TRBV11-2 and J usage is TRBJ2-3; D call uncertain. V lost 4 bases to trimming and J lost 2 bases, with 10 bases between them. The CDR3 is made up of 14 amino acids. Per germline, CDR1 SGHAT and CDR2 FQNNGV. The CDR3 DNA is TGTGCCAGCAGCTCTATTGCCCTCACAGATACGCAGTATTTT. Protein sequence: CASSSIALTDTQYF.

The CDR3: CASSPEEGYGYTF. CDR3 DNA sequence: TGTGCCAGCAGCCCCGAGGAGGGATATGGCTACACCTTC. The chain couples TRBV6-4 to TRBJ1-2; D is uncertain. Germline lookup yields CDR1 MRHNA and CDR2 SNTAGT. V was trimmed by 6 bases and J by 5 bases, leaving 13 bases between them. The length of the CDR3 is 13 residues.

This chain uses TRBV7-8 with TRBJ1-3, with a possible D match to TRBD1 (5 bases). Trimming removed 3 bases at V and 7 bases at J, with 16 bases between. This CDR3 has 15 amino acids. Germline lookup yields CDR1 SGHVS and CDR2 FQNEAQ. CDR3 sequence: CASSLGTPTLNTIYF. The CDR3 coding sequence is TGTGCCAGCAGCTTGGGGACTCCTACTTTGAACACCATATATTTT.

Only one count was recorded for this clone. This chain links TRBV11-3 with TRBJ2-1; TRBD1 matches 10 bases. Losses at the gene ends were 5 bases for V and 4 bases for J; bases not matched to a gene: 5. The CDR3 has 15 residues. Germline-derived CDR1 and CDR2 are SGHNT and YENEEA. The CDR3 here is CASSKGTGAYNEQFF. CDR3 DNA sequence: TGTGCCAGCAGCAAGGGGACAGGGGCTTACAATGAGCAGTTCTTC.

The V and J genes are TRBV6-5 and TRBJ1-1; D is unresolved. The ends were cut back, 2 bases at V and 6 bases at J, with 10 bases in the middle. The CDR3 is made up of 13 amino acids. Germline V gene lookup returns CDR1 MNHEY and CDR2 SVGAGI. Here the CDR3 DNA reads TGTGCCAGCAGTTACCGGACTCCGCCTGAAGCTTTCTTT. As protein: CASSYRTPPEAFF.

V and J are TRBV6-5 and TRBJ2-7; 7 nucleotides align to TRBD1. The CDR3 is 13 residues long. V lost 8 bases to trimming and J lost 3 bases; unmatched junction nucleotides: 7. Germline V gives CDR1 MNHEY, CDR2 SVGAGI. The CDR3 protein is CASAPGQYYEQYF. The CDR3 coding sequence is TGTGCCAGCGCACCGGGACAGTACTACGAGCAGTACTTC.

The V gene is TRBV19, the J gene TRBJ1-2; D possibly corresponds to TRBD1 (5 bases). Germline V CDR1 and CDR2: LNHDA, SQIVND (reference sequence). The ends were cut back, 3 bases at V and 7 bases at J, with 18 bases in the middle. The CDR3 is made up of 15 amino acids. CDR3 coding DNA: TGTGCCAGTAGTATGCGGGGCGCCCTTGGTGGTGGCTACACCTTC. Translated: CASSMRGALGGGYTF.

The chain uses TRBV5-6 and TRBJ1-1, with TRBD1 identical over 9 bases. This CDR3 region has 15 residues. V shed 3 bases, J shed 5 bases, and the junction held 8 bases outside the gene matches. Germline V gene sequence: CDR1 SGHDT, CDR2 YYEEEE. CDR3 nucleotide sequence: TGTGCCAGCAGCTCCCCGGGACAGGGTGGAACTGAAGCTTTCTTT. The encoded protein is CASSSPGQGGTEAFF.

This chain connects TRBV7-2 to TRBJ2-6; 9 bases are a match to TRBD1. CDR1 and CDR2 from the germline V gene are SGHTA and FQGNSA. CDR3 length: 16 residues. The ends lost 7 bases at V and 4 bases at J; junction bases unmatched: 8. As DNA, the CDR3 is TGTGCCAGCAAGGGGGACAGGGCCGCCGGGGCCAACGTCCTGACTTTC. It specifies CASKGDRAAGANVLTF.

This clone was counted only a few times. The rearrangement uses TRBV10-1 and TRBJ1-6; a weak D match, TRBD1 (5 bases). CDR3 length: 10 residues. Germline CDR1 WNHNN, CDR2 SYGVQD (reference sequence). Between the trimmed V and J ends, which lost 9 bases and 13 bases, there was a span of 10 bases. CDR3 loop: CARQDPPLHF. Written as DNA, the CDR3 is TGCGCCAGACAGGATCCGCCCCTCCACTTT.

This rearrangement joins TRBV5-4 to TRBJ1-2, with D possibly matching TRBD1 (6 bases). CDR1 and CDR2 from the germline V gene are SGHNT and YYREEE (reference sequence). The CDR3 spans 15 residues. Trimming left V 3 bases short and J 2 bases short, with 14 bases between. Here the CDR3 DNA reads TGTGCCAGCAGCTCCCCGGGGAGGGGGAACTATGGCTACACCTTC. This translates into CASSSPGRGNYGYTF. Together with reference TRBV5-4 and TRBJ1-2, the CDR3 gives the full variable domain: ETGVTQSPTHLIKTRGQQVTLRCSSQSGHNTVSWYQQALGQGPQFIFQYYREEENGRGNFPPRFSGLQFPNYSSELNVNALELDDSALYLCASSSPGRGNYGYTFGSGTRLTVV.

The chain combines TRBV5-5 with TRBJ1-5, with 8 positions matching TRBD1. The V segment lost 4 bases and the J segment 6 bases; nucleotides outside the gene matches: 3. CDR3 length: 13 amino acids. Germline V lookup: CDR1 SGHKS, CDR2 YYEKEE (reference sequence). CDR3 sequence (DNA): TGTGCCAGCAGCCTCACAGGGGGTCAGCCCCAGCATTTT. Its protein is CASSLTGGQPQHF.

J is TRBJ2-7 and V is TRBV6-5, with TRBD1 matching 8 bases. V trimming: 5 bases; J trimming: 3 bases; junction bases outside the gene matches: 9. The CDR3 spans 15 residues. Germline CDR1 and CDR2: MNHEY and SVGAGI. The CDR3: CASSGRLGQDYEQYF. Written as DNA, the CDR3 is TGTGCCAGCAGTGGGAGATTGGGACAGGACTACGAGCAGTACTTC.

The rearrangement joins TRBV6-1 to TRBJ1-6; no clear D. The CDR3 contains 11 residues. Germline-derived CDR1 and CDR2 are MNHNS and SASEGT. The ends were cut back, 11 bases at V and 5 bases at J, with 7 bases in the middle. CDR3 amino acids: CAARDNSPLHF. The DNA of the CDR3 is TGTGCCGCGAGGGATAATTCACCCCTCCACTTT.

V and J are TRBV9 and TRBJ1-5, with D possibly TRBD1 on 5 matching bases. The germline gives CDR1 SGDLS, CDR2 YYNGEE. V lost 2 bases and J lost 2, with 11 bases in between. The CDR3 covers 15 residues. The CDR3 DNA follows: TGTGCCAGCAGCGTCAATGCCAGGGGCAATCAGCCCCAGCATTTT. Protein product: CASSVNARGNQPQHF.

The rearrangement links TRBV18 to TRBJ1-4; D not certain. The CDR3 covers 15 residues. Trimming left V 6 bases short and J 2 bases short, with 13 bases between. From germline, CDR1 is KGHSH and CDR2 LQKENI. CDR3 DNA: TGTGCCAGCTCTAAGCTGCACGGTACTAATGAAAAACTGTTTTTT. This codes for CASSKLHGTNEKLFF.

The chain joins TRBV30 to TRBJ1-5, with TRBD1 matching 7 bases. The V segment lost 2 bases and the J segment 9 bases; nucleotides outside the gene matches: 10. The CDR3 has 14 amino acids. The V gene's germline CDR1 is GTSNPN and CDR2 SVGIG (reference sequence). The CDR3 is CAWSLKTGKAPQHF. The CDR3 coding sequence is TGTGCCTGGAGTTTAAAGACAGGGAAGGCGCCCCAGCATTTT.